This T cell receptor (beta chain) was sequenced in a study of cytomegalovirus exposure and HLA in healthy donors. Researchers ran the PCR with 60 Vbeta and 13 Jbeta primers. Produced via immunoSEQ multiplex PCR; TCRdb's table is partial and in-frame only. The table shows around 150,000 clones, with around 65% occurring only once. The CDR3 is made up of 14 amino acids. The germline gives CDR1 MNHEY, CDR2 SMNVEV (reference sequence). V was clipped by 5 bases and J by 4 bases, with 15 bases between them. The rearrangement uses TRBV27 and TRBJ2-7; tentatively, D is TRBD2 (6 bases). This clonotype was obtained from a male donor in good health and CMV-seronegative. Input material: PBMCs. The CDR3, as DNA: TGTGCCAGCAGTCCTACTAGCCTCCGGTACGAGCAGTACTTC. Amino acids: CASSPTSLRYEQYF.